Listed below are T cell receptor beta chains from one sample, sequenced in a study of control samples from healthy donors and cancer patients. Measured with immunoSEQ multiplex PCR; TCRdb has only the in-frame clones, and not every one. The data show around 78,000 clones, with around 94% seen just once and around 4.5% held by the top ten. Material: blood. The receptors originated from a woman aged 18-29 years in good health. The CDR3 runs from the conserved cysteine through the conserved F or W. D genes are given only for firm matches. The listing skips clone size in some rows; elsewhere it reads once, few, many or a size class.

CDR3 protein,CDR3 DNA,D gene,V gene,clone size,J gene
CASSQAFGGTQYF,TGTGCCAGCAGCCAGGCATTCGGGGGTACGCAGTATTTT,-,TRBV3-1/TRBV3-2,-,TRBJ2-3
CASSQSGGTEAFF,TGTGCCAGCAGTCAATCAGGGGGCACTGAAGCTTTCTTT,TRBD1,TRBV9,-,TRBJ1-1
CASSWEGTENYGYTF,TGTGCCAGCAGTTGGGAGGGTACAGAGAACTATGGCTACACCTTC,-,TRBV6-5,-,TRBJ1-2
CASSRGRDRGLRGEAFF,TGTGCCAGCAGCCGGGGCCGGGACAGGGGGCTACGGGGTGAAGCTTTCTTT,TRBD1,TRBV9,-,TRBJ1-1
CASSLFFPPYEQYF,TGTGCCAGCAGCTTGTTTTTCCCCCCCTACGAGCAGTACTTC,-,TRBV5-5,-,TRBJ2-7
CASSQGTASTDTQYF,TGTGCCAGCAGCCAGGGAACGGCTAGCACAGATACGCAGTATTTT,-,TRBV7-6,-,TRBJ2-3
CASSSGTGDAYEQYF,TGTGCCAGCAGTTCCGGGACAGGGGACGCCTACGAGCAGTACTTC,TRBD1,TRBV28,-,TRBJ2-7
CASSLLDPNTEAFF,TGCGCCAGCAGCCTCTTGGACCCTAACACTGAAGCTTTCTTT,-,TRBV5-1,once,TRBJ1-1
CARSLPWNNSPLHF,TGTGCCAGAAGCTTGCCCTGGAATAATTCACCCCTCCACTTT,-,TRBV5-3,-,TRBJ1-6
CASSTGPQTSNQPQHF,TGTGCCAGTAGTACGGGACCCCAAACTAGCAATCAGCCCCAGCATTTT,-,TRBV19,-,TRBJ1-5
CASSLVRNEQFF,TGTGCCAGCAGCCTCGTCCGCAATGAGCAGTTCTTC,-,TRBV7-9,-,TRBJ2-1
CASWTAETGGSRTYEQYF,TGCGCCAGCTGGACGGCGGAGACAGGGGGCTCTCGGACCTACGAGCAGTACTTC,TRBD1,TRBV5-1,once,TRBJ2-7
CSVAPSGQVWYNEQFF,TGCAGCGTTGCACCTAGCGGACAGGTCTGGTACAATGAGCAGTTCTTC,-,TRBV29-1,-,TRBJ2-1
CASSLGDRGRQPQHF,TGTGCCAGCAGTTTGGGGGACAGGGGGCGACAGCCCCAGCATTTT,TRBD1,TRBV28,-,TRBJ1-5
CASRPSGTPSGTDTQYF,TGTGCCAGCAGACCTAGCGGAACCCCCTCTGGCACAGATACGCAGTATTTT,TRBD2,TRBV28,-,TRBJ2-3
CATSDFAKDRGKNNEQFF,TGTGCCACCAGTGATTTTGCTAAGGACAGGGGCAAGAACAATGAGCAGTTCTTC,TRBD1,TRBV24-1,-,TRBJ2-1
CASFSPAVYGYTF,TGTGCCAGCTTCTCGCCCGCTGTCTATGGCTACACCTTC,-,TRBV6-5,-,TRBJ1-2
CASSPGRLLSSGNTIYF,TGTGCCAGCAGCCCGGGACGGCTCCTAAGCTCTGGAAACACCATATATTTT,-,TRBV11-2,-,TRBJ1-3
CASFRVGAEAFF,TGTGCCAGCTTCAGGGTCGGGGCTGAAGCTTTCTTT,-,TRBV6-5,once,TRBJ1-1
CASSPFGQGWRGYTF,TGTGCCAGCTCACCGTTTGGGCAGGGGTGGCGTGGCTACACCTTC,-,TRBV18,once,TRBJ1-2
CASSPRDRSSYNEQFF,TGTGCCAGCTCACCAAGGGACAGGAGCTCCTACAATGAGCAGTTCTTC,TRBD1,TRBV18,-,TRBJ2-1
CASIKRGYSYNEQFF,TGTGCCAGCATTAAGCGGGGCTACTCCTACAATGAGCAGTTCTTC,TRBD2,TRBV27,-,TRBJ2-1
CASSQDAGRGLATDNEQFF,TGCGCCAGCAGCCAAGATGCGGGTAGGGGACTAGCGACTGACAATGAGCAGTTCTTC,TRBD2,TRBV4-3,-,TRBJ2-1
CASSLLGRNQPQHF,TGTGCCAGCAGCTTATTGGGGAGGAATCAGCCCCAGCATTTT,-,TRBV11-2,few,TRBJ1-5
CASIPGLAPHTQYF,TGTGCCAGCATCCCGGGACTAGCGCCACATACGCAGTATTTT,TRBD2,TRBV7-2,-,TRBJ2-3
CASSSSFGGIDEQYF,TGTGCCAGCAGTTCCAGTTTCGGGGGTATTGACGAGCAGTACTTC,-,TRBV6-5,once,TRBJ2-7
CASSPDRGRREAFF,TGTGCCAGCTCACCAGACAGAGGACGGAGAGAAGCTTTCTTT,-,TRBV18,-,TRBJ1-1
CASSQNRGAYNEQFF,TGTGCCAGCAGCCAAAACAGGGGGGCCTACAATGAGCAGTTCTTC,TRBD1,TRBV5-4,-,TRBJ2-1
CASSLVGRPGGPETQYF,TGTGCCAGCAGCTTGGTAGGGAGGCCAGGAGGTCCAGAGACCCAGTACTTC,-,TRBV5-4,-,TRBJ2-5
CASGRGLANEKLFF,TGTGCCAGCGGCAGGGGGCTAGCTAATGAAAAACTGTTTTTT,TRBD1,TRBV11-2,-,TRBJ1-4
CASSSSGDSEAFF,TGTGCCAGCTCGTCCTCAGGGGACAGTGAAGCTTTCTTT,TRBD1,TRBV18,-,TRBJ1-1
CASKSGSWGNTIYF,TGTGCCAGCAAGTCAGGGTCCTGGGGAAACACCATATATTTT,-,TRBV6-5,once,TRBJ1-3
CASSAVYTEAFF,TGTGCCAGCAGTGCCGTATACACTGAAGCTTTCTTT,-,TRBV28,-,TRBJ1-1
CASSSGSMNTEAFF,TGTGCCAGCAGTTCGGGTTCCATGAACACTGAAGCTTTCTTT,-,TRBV4-2,-,TRBJ1-1
CASSPQETQYF,TGTGCCAGCTCACCCCAAGAGACCCAGTACTTC,-,TRBV18,-,TRBJ2-5
CASSSHGGGAYEQYF,TGCGCCAGCAGCTCCCACGGGGGAGGAGCCTACGAGCAGTACTTC,-,TRBV5-1,-,TRBJ2-7
CASSGLLWTVTNQPQHF,TGTGCCAGCAGTGGTCTCCTATGGACAGTTACCAATCAGCCCCAGCATTTT,-,TRBV6-1,-,TRBJ1-5